This T cell receptor beta chain was identified during a study of T cells in Graves' hyperthyroidism and ophthalmopathy. Template material for amplifying TCR beta CDR3 regions consisted of RNA transcripts. An initial round of RT-PCR targeting the TCR CDR3 relied on the HTBI primer set. From the multiplex PCR reads, TCRdb called clonotypes with MiXCR, one entry per CDR3 protein. The table has some 500,000 distinct CDR3 sequences, approximately 14% seen once. Study conclusions and caveats: The model foresaw ophthalmopathy a median around 6 months prior to onset.

Graves' hyperthyroidism showing no ophthalmopathy progression within 18 months was considered stable. PBMCs were sourced from approximately 9 ml fresh peripheral blood. The CDR3 has 12 amino acids. Per the germline V gene, CDR1 is SNHLY and CDR2 is FYNNEI. Trimming shortened V by 7 bases and J by 3 bases, and 7 bases separated the two germline ends. This clonotype came up once. Its antigen is undetermined. The sequencing sample was made of blood. The clonotype was recovered from a woman aged 18 to 35 with Graves' hyperthyroidism. V usage is TRBV2 and J usage is TRBJ2-1, with D unresolved. DNA for the CDR3: TGTGCCAGCAACAGCCTCTACAATGAGCAGTTCTTC. As protein: CASNSLYNEQFF.